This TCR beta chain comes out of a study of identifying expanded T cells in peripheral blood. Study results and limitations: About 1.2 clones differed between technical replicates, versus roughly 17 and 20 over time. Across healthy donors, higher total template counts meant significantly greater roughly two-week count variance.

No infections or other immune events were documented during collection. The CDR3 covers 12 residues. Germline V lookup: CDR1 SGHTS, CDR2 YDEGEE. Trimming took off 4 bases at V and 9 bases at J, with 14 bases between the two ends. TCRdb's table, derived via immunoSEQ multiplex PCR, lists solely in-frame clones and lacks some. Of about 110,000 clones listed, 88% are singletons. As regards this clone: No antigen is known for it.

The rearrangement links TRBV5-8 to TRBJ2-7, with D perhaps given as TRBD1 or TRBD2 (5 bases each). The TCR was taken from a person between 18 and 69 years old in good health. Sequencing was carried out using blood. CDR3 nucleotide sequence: TGTGCCAGCAGCATCCCAGGGAGCGGGCAGTACTTC. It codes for CASSIPGSGQYF.